The 13 T cell receptor beta chains given below trace back to one sample, sequenced in a study of T cell repertoires in cytomegalovirus infection. Which antigens these TCRs recognize remains unknown. TCRdb independently ran MiXCR on the reads; one entry per CDR3 protein. Counted here are 830,000 or so distinct CDR3 sequences, roughly 33% occurring once; the ten biggest clones make up under 15%. Material: cultured CD8+ T cells from PBMCs, obtained from culture after CMV antigen stimulation. The receptors were gathered from a human donor in good health (CMV status not recorded). Some clones in this sample may be carry-over from other donors' samples.

This chain connects TRBV2 to TRBJ1-1; a possible D gene is TRBD1 (5 bases). Germline V gene sequence: CDR1 SNHLY, CDR2 FYNNEI. This CDR3 is built from 13 residues. The V end lost 10 bases, the J end lost 0 bases, and 12 bases lay between the germline ends. The CDR3 loop is CATPGRMNTEAFF. The CDR3 DNA reads TGTGCCACCCCGGGACGGATGAACACTGAAGCTTTCTTT.

This clonotype was seen a handful of times. The J gene is TRBJ1-3, the V gene TRBV20-1; a weak D match, TRBD1 (5 bases). This CDR3 is built from 19 residues. Per germline, CDR1 DFQATT and CDR2 SNEGSKA (reference sequence). Trimming took off 0 bases at V and 0 bases at J, with 21 bases between the two ends. The CDR3 coding sequence is TGCAGTGCTAGAGATCTCAGTAGGGCAGGGATGAGCTCTGGAAACACCATATATTTT. Encoded protein: CSARDLSRAGMSSGNTIYF.

This clonotype came up many times. The chain carries TRBV7-2 and TRBJ2-1; the match to TRBD2 covers 9 bases. Germline trimming cut 4 bases from V and 4 bases from J; bases unmatched to any gene: 5. CDR1 is SGHTA and CDR2 is FQGNSA in the germline V gene. The CDR3 has 15 residues. As DNA, the CDR3 is TGTGCCAGCAGCTCGAGCGGGGGGCCTTACAATGAGCAGTTCTTC. Translating it yields CASSSSGGPYNEQFF.

This clonotype occurred a few times. The CDR3 DNA reads TGTGCCACCAGCAGGCCGGTCTCTGGAAACACCATATATTTT. As protein: CATSRPVSGNTIYF. The chain is built from TRBV15 and TRBJ1-3; no reliable D call. Germline V gives CDR1 LNHNV, CDR2 YYDKDF (reference sequence). Trimming left V 3 bases short and J 0 bases short, with 6 bases between. CDR3 length: 14 amino acids.

This clonotype showed up just once. A much larger clone differs by one base, so this may be a read error. The genes are TRBV7-2 and TRBJ2-1; D possibly corresponds to TRBD2 (5 bases). Germline CDR1 and CDR2: SGHTA and FQGNSA. The CDR3 extends over 13 amino acids. The CDR3 bases are TGTGCCAGCAGGTTAGCGCCAGCAAATGAGCAGTTCTTC. It is translated as CASRLAPANEQFF.

This chain connects TRBV6-5 to TRBJ2-1, with 11 nucleotides matching TRBD2. The CDR3 is made up of 15 amino acids. Germline V CDR1 and CDR2: MNHEY, SVGAGI. V dropped 2 bases and J dropped 10; count of bases not matched to a gene: 7. The CDR3 here is CASSYKVAGGQEQFF. Here the CDR3 DNA reads TGTGCCAGCAGTTACAAGGTAGCGGGGGGGCAAGAGCAGTTCTTC.

Here the CDR3 reads CSVVGGSNYGYTF. CDR3 bases: TGCAGCGTTGTCGGGGGATCTAACTATGGCTACACCTTC. The chain is built from TRBV29-1 and TRBJ1-2; TRBD1 is a possible D gene (5 bases). V shed 4 bases and J shed 0 bases, with 9 bases lying between them. Germline CDR1 is SQVTM and CDR2 is ANQGSEA. This CDR3 comprises 13 residues.

V gene TRBV15 combines with J gene TRBJ2-1; 10 positions match TRBD1. In germline, CDR1 is LNHNV, CDR2 YYDKDF (reference sequence). The CDR3 has 15 amino acids. V was pared by 4 bases and J by 10 bases, with 10 bases of the junction left unmatched. CDR3 bases: TGTGCCACCAGCAAACAGGACAGGGGGTTCGACGAGCAGTTCTTC. Its translation: CATSKQDRGFDEQFF.

V and J are TRBV15 and TRBJ1-2; 7 nucleotides line up with TRBD1. The CDR3 is 14 amino acids. Per germline, CDR1 LNHNV and CDR2 YYDKDF (reference sequence). J lost 7 bases, V lost 2 bases, and 7 bases had no gene match. The CDR3 coding sequence is TGTGCCACCAGCAGACCCGACAGGGAGAGTGGCTACACCTTC. Its protein product is CATSRPDRESGYTF.

In its sample, this clonotype was seen a few times. The rearrangement links TRBV6-6 to TRBJ2-1; 11 nucleotides agree with TRBD2. The germline gives CDR1 MNHNY, CDR2 SVGAGI (reference sequence). The CDR3 has 15 amino acids. J gave up 9 bases and V 4 bases, and 8 bases lay outside the gene matches. The CDR3 bases are TGTGCCAGCAGTTTACTAGCGGGGGTGGGGTCTGAGCAGTTCTTC. Translated, it gives CASSLLAGVGSEQFF.

This clonotype was detected many times. The gene calls are TRBV12-3 or TRBV12-4 and TRBJ1-1; 7 positions match TRBD1. CDR3 length: 17 amino acids. Trimming took 3 bases from V and 4 from J; bases not matched to a gene: 14. CDR3 bases: TGTGCCAGCAGTTTTTCTATGCCTAACAGGGGTGGCACTGAAGCTTTCTTT. The encoded protein is CASSFSMPNRGGTEAFF.

This clonotype came up a few times. The J gene is TRBJ2-1, the V gene TRBV15; 11 bases agree with TRBD2. CDR3 length equals 15 residues. The ends lost 1 base at V and 8 bases at J; junction bases unmatched: 4. The V gene's germline CDR1 is LNHNV and CDR2 YYDKDF (reference sequence). CDR3 sequence: CATSRGVAGGYEQFF. The CDR3 coding sequence is TGTGCCACCAGCAGAGGGGTAGCGGGGGGGTATGAGCAGTTCTTC. Full variable domain (rest looked up from reference TRBV15 and TRBJ2-1): DAMVIQNPRYQVTQFGKPVTLSCSQTLNHNVMYWYQQKSSQAPKLLFHYYDKDFNNEADTPDNFQSRRPNTSFCFLDIRSPGLGDTAMYLCATSRGVAGGYEQFFGPGTRLTVL.

The CDR3 nucleotides are TGCGCCAGCAGCCGGGGAATTAGGGGGGGCACTGAAGCTTTCTTT. Encoded protein: CASSRGIRGGTEAFF. V usage is TRBV4-1 and J usage is TRBJ1-1, with D possibly being TRBD1 (6 bases). The V gene's germline CDR1 is MGHRA and CDR2 YSYEKL. This CDR3 contains 15 residues. V gave up 4 bases and J gave up 4 bases, with 16 bases separating them.